This record looks at one TCR beta chain sequence and its context. V lost 4 bases, J lost 4 bases, and 13 bases lay in between. The CDR3 covers 14 residues. The germline V gene has CDR1 MRHNA and CDR2 SNTAGT. These data belong to a study of blood T cell repertoires in COVID-19. Sequencing used immunoSEQ multiplex PCR; TCRdb keeps in-frame clones, though not all of them. This sample has some 250,000 clones, with roughly nine tenths found just once. The chain recombines TRBV6-4 with TRBJ1-1, with D perhaps matching TRBD1 (5 bases). This clonotype was sampled from a human donor in a cohort exposed to, infected with or recovered from COVID-19 (not recorded which). The donor label of this sample is uncertain. Sequenced sample: PBMCs or T cells enriched from blood (not recorded which). CDR3 region: CASSVQGGSTEAFF. DNA of the CDR3: TGTGCCAGCAGTGTCCAGGGTGGAAGCACTGAAGCTTTCTTT.